The rows below give T cell receptor beta chains drawn from one sample of a study of Graves' ophthalmopathy and Graves' hyperthyroidism. TCRdb processed the multiplex PCR reads anew with MiXCR; each CDR3 protein has one entry. The sample lists about 410,000 distinct CDR3 sequences, around 19% occurring once. The source material was peripheral blood. The source of these receptors is a woman in her late teens or twenties with Graves' ophthalmopathy. The CDR3 runs from the conserved cysteine through the conserved F or W. A D gene is named only where the DNA matches it firmly. Clone sizes are given selectively: once, few, many, or a class where the clone is expanded.

many	TRBJ1-6	TRBV27	TRBD1	TGTGCCAGCAGTTTATCGTGGAGGACAGGGCTGGGTTCACCCCTCCACTTT	CASSLSWRTGLGSPLHF
many	TRBJ2-7	TRBV5-1	-	TGCGCCAGCAGCTTACCAGCGGAATACGAAGAGCAGTACTTC	CASSLPAEYEEQYF
many	TRBJ1-2	TRBV7-9	-	TGTGCCAGCAGCTTAGGGACAGCTAACTATGGCTACACCTTC	CASSLGTANYGYTF
many	TRBJ2-7	TRBV10-3	TRBD1	TGTGCCATTGCCGCCCCGGGACAGGGAGTAAAGGAGCAGTACTTC	CAIAAPGQGVKEQYF
-	TRBJ1-1	TRBV6-4	-	TGTGCCAGAGGGGTAGAGGACACTGAAGCTTTCTTT	CARGVEDTEAFF
-	TRBJ2-5	TRBV28	TRBD2	TGTGCCAGCAGTAACGGGGGGATCCAAGAGACCCAGTACTTC	CASSNGGIQETQYF
-	TRBJ2-7	TRBV20-1	-	TGCAGTGCTAGAAATCTGGGGGAGGAGGCTAAGGAGCAGTACTTC	CSARNLGEEAKEQYF
many	TRBJ2-7	TRBV30	-	TGTGCCTGGAGTTCCGACTACGAGCAGTACTTC	CAWSSDYEQYF
many	TRBJ1-2	TRBV28	-	TGTGCCAGCAGTTTAGGCCAGATGGATGGCTACACCTTC	CASSLGQMDGYTF
-	TRBJ1-6	TRBV12-3/TRBV12-4	-	TGTGCCAGCAGGTCCGGGACGGTTAATTCACCCCTCCACTTT	CASRSGTVNSPLHF
-	TRBJ1-1	TRBV6-5	-	TGTGCCAGCAGTTACATCAGGGTGTGGGCTTTCTTT	CASSYIRVWAFF
many	TRBJ1-5	TRBV7-2	-	TGTGCCAGCAGCCTCCAAGGAGGTCAGCCCCAGCATTTT	CASSLQGGQPQHF
-	TRBJ1-1	TRBV29-1	TRBD1	TGCAGCGTTGTGGGACAGGGGACAAAAGAAGCTTTCTTT	CSVVGQGTKEAFF
many	TRBJ1-1	TRBV20-1	-	TGCAGTGCTAGGCCAACAGGACGGAGAACTGAAGCTTTCTTT	CSARPTGRRTEAFF
many	TRBJ2-5	TRBV7-9	-	TGTGCCAGCAGCTTAAGTGGAGGCGGGACCCAGTACTTC	CASSLSGGGTQYF
many	TRBJ1-1	TRBV20-1	-	TGCAGTGCCCTCACAGGGCTGAACACTGAAGCTTTCTTT	CSALTGLNTEAFF
many	TRBJ2-5	TRBV20-1	-	TGCAGTGCTAGAGACAGACAAGAGACCCAGTACTTC	CSARDRQETQYF
-	TRBJ1-1	TRBV12-3/TRBV12-4	-	TGTGCCAGCAGCAAGACATGGGAAGCTTTCTTT	CASSKTWEAFF
many	TRBJ1-5	TRBV28	-	TGTGCCAGCTGTAGTCGCCGGCCAAATCAGCCCCAGCATTTT	CASCSRRPNQPQHF
many	TRBJ1-1	TRBV30	-	TGTGCCTGGGATAGGGTAGCTGAAGCTTTCTTT	CAWDRVAEAFF
-	TRBJ1-2	TRBV24-1	TRBD1	TGTGCCACCGGCCAGGGGGACGGTGGCTACACCTTC	CATGQGDGGYTF
many	TRBJ2-5	TRBV20-1	TRBD2	TGCAGTGCCAGGAACCTAGCGGGGGACTACCAAGAGACCCAGTACTTC	CSARNLAGDYQETQYF
-	TRBJ1-5	TRBV19	-	TGTGCCAGTAGTTTAACAGGGATTCTTCGGGATCAGCCCCAGCATTTT	CASSLTGILRDQPQHF
many	TRBJ1-5	TRBV19	-	TGTGCCAGTACCGGCAGGGGCCAGCCCCAGCATTTT	CASTGRGQPQHF
many	TRBJ2-7	TRBV6-1	-	TGTGCCATTCCAGGGGGGGTTTTTTCCTACGAGCAGTACTTC	CAIPGGVFSYEQYF
-	TRBJ1-6	TRBV12-3/TRBV12-4	-	TGTGCCAGCAGGAAACACACAGGCTATAATTCACCCCTCCACTTT	CASRKHTGYNSPLHF
many	TRBJ2-7	TRBV12-3/TRBV12-4	TRBD2	TGTGCCAGCAGTTTGAGCGGGGGGTACGAGCAGTACTTC	CASSLSGGYEQYF
-	TRBJ1-1	TRBV5-1	-	TGCGCCAGCATGTCGGGTATGAACACTGAAGCTTTCTTT	CASMSGMNTEAFF
many	TRBJ2-7	TRBV11-2	-	TGTGCCAGCAGCTTAGTACAGTTGGACTATGCCTACGAGCAGTACTTC	CASSLVQLDYAYEQYF
many	TRBJ2-2	TRBV10-3	TRBD2	TGTGCCATCAGCGACCGCGGGGACGGGAGGACCGGGGAGCTGTTTTTT	CAISDRGDGRTGELFF
-	TRBJ2-7	TRBV6-5	TRBD1	TGTGCCAGCAGTTACTCGGGGGACAGAGCCTACGAGCAGTACTTC	CASSYSGDRAYEQYF
many	TRBJ2-7	TRBV11-2	-	TGTGCCAGCAGCGCTTCGTCAGGCAGCTTTTCCTACGAGCAGTACTTC	CASSASSGSFSYEQYF
many	TRBJ2-7	TRBV7-2	TRBD2	TGTGCCAGCAGCTTAGCGGTTCAGGGACTACGGGAGCAGTACTTC	CASSLAVQGLREQYF
many	TRBJ1-1	TRBV6-1	-	TGTGCCAGCAAACGTGGCCCAACCGGCGATGAAGCTTTCTTT	CASKRGPTGDEAFF
many	TRBJ2-3	TRBV6-5	TRBD2	TGTGCCAGCAGTTACTTTAGCGGGGGCACAGATACGCAGTATTTT	CASSYFSGGTDTQYF
many	TRBJ1-5	TRBV12-3/TRBV12-4	-	TGTGCCAGCAGTTTGACATCGATCAGCCCCCCCCAGCATTTT	CASSLTSISPPQHF
many	TRBJ1-1	TRBV7-3	-	TGTGCCAGCAGCAACCCCGGCACTGAAGCTTTCTTT	CASSNPGTEAFF
many	TRBJ2-7	TRBV6-5	TRBD1	TGTGCCAGCACTCCGGGGACAGGCTCCTACGAGCAGTACTTC	CASTPGTGSYEQYF